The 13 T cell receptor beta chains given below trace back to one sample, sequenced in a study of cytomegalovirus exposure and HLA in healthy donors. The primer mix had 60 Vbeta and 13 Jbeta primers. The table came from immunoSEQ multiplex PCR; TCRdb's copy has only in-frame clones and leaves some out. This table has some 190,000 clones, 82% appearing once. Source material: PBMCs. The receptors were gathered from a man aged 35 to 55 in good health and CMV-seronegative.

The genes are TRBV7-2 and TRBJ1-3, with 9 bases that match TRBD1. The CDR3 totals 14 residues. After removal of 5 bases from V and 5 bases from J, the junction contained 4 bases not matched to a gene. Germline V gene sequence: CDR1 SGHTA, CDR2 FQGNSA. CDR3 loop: CASSLGTGRNTIYF. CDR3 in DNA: TGTGCCAGCAGCCTGGGGACAGGGAGAAACACCATATATTTT.

CDR3 sequence reads: CAIGRGLAGVPIGTGELFF. CDR3 in DNA: TGCGCCATCGGTAGGGGGCTAGCGGGAGTCCCCATAGGCACCGGGGAGCTGTTTTTT. The chain links TRBV5-1 to TRBJ2-2; TRBD2 aligns across 10 bases. Germline V lookup: CDR1 SGHRS, CDR2 YFSETQ. The CDR3 is made up of 19 amino acids. V dropped 9 bases and J dropped 4; count of bases not matched to a gene: 21.

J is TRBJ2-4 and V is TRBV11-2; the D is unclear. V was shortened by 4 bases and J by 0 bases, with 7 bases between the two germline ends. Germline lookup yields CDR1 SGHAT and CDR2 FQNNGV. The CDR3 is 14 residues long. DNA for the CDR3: TGTGCCAGCAGCTCCAATTTAGCCAAAAACATTCAGTACTTC. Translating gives CASSSNLAKNIQYF.

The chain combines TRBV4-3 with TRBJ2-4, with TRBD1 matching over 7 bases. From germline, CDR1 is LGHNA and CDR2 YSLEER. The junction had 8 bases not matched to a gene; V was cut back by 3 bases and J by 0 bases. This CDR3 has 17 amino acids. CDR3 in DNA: TGCGCCAGCAGCCATGCCCTGACAGGGATAGCCAAAAACATTCAGTACTTC. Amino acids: CASSHALTGIAKNIQYF.

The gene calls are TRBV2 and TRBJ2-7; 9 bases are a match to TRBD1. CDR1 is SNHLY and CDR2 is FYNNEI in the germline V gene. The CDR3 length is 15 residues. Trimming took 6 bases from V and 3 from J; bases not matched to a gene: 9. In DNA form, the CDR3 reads TGTGCCAGCAGCCGCGACAGGGGGTTTCGCTACGAGCAGTACTTC. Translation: CASSRDRGFRYEQYF.

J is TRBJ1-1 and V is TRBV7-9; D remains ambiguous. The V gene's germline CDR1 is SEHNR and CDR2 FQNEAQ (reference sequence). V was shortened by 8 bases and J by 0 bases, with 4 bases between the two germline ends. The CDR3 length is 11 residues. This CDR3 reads CASHLNTEAFF. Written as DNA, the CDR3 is TGTGCCAGCCATTTGAACACTGAAGCTTTCTTT. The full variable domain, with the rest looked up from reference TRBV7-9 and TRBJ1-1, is DTGVSQNPRHKITKRGQNVTFRCDPISEHNRLYWYRQTLGQGPEFLTYFQNEAQLEKSRLLSDRFSAERPKGSFSTLEIQRTEQGDSAMYLCASHLNTEAFFGQGTRLTVV.

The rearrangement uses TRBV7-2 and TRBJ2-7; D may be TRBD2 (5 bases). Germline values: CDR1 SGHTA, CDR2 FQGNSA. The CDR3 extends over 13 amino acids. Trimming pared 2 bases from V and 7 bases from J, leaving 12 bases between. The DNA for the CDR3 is TGTGCCAGCAGCTTACGGGGTACGGGGGAGCAGTACTTC. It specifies CASSLRGTGEQYF.

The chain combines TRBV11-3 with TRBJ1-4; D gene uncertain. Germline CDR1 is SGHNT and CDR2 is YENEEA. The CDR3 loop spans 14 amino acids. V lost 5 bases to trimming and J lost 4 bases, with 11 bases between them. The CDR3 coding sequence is TGTGCCAGCAGCCTCAGACTGGGTAATGAAAAACTGTTTTTT. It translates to CASSLRLGNEKLFF. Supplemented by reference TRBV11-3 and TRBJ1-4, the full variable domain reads EAGVVQSPRYKIIEKKQPVAFWCNPISGHNTLYWYLQNLGQGPELLIRYENEEAVDDSQLPKDRFSAERLKGVDSTLKIQPAELGDSAVYLCASSLRLGNEKLFFGSGTQLSVL.

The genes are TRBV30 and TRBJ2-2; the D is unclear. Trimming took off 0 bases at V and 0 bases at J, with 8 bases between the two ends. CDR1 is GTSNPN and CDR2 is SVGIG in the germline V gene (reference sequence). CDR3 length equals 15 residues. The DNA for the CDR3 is TGTGCCTGGAGTGTGGGCTTAGCGAACACCGGGGAGCTGTTTTTT. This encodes CAWSVGLANTGELFF.

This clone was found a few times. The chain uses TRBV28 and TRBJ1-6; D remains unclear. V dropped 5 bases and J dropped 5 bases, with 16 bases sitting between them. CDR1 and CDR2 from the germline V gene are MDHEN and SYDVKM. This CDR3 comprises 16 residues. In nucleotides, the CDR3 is TGTGCCAGCAGTACGTATTCGAATCGGGATAATTCACCCCTCCACTTT. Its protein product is CASSTYSNRDNSPLHF.

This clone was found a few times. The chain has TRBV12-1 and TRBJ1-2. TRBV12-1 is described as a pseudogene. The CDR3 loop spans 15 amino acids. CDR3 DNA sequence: TGTGCCAGCACCCCCATCCGCGGGGGTAACTATGGCTACACCTTC. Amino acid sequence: CASTPIRGGNYGYTF.

CDR3 DNA: TGTGCCAGCAGTGGGGCGGGAAACTACGAGCAGTACTTC. It yields the protein CASSGAGNYEQYF. The chain is built from TRBV2 and TRBJ2-7; a weak D match, TRBD2 (6 bases). The CDR3 consists of 13 residues. Germline V gives CDR1 SNHLY, CDR2 FYNNEI. Trimming removed 4 bases from V and 3 bases from J, with 10 bases in between.

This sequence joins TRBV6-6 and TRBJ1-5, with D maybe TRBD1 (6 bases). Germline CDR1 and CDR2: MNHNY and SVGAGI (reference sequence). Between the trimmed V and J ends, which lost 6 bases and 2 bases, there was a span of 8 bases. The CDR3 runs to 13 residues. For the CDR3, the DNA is TGTGCCAGCAGCCGACAGGGCAATCAGCCCCAGCATTTT. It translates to CASSRQGNQPQHF.